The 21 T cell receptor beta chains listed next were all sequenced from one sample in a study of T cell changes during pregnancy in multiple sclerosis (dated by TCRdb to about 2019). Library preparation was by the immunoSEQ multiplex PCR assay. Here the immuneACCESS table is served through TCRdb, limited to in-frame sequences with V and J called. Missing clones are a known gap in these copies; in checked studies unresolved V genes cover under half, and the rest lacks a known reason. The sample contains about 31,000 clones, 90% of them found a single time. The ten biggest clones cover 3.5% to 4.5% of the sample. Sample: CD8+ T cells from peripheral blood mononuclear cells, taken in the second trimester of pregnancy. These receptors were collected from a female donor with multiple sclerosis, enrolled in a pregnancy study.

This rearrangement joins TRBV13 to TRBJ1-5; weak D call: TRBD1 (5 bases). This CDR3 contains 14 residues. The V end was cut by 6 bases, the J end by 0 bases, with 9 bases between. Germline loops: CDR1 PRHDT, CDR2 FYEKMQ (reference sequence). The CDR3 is CASSVRVSNQPQHF. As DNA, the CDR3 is TGTGCCAGCAGTGTCAGGGTTAGCAATCAGCCCCAGCATTTT.

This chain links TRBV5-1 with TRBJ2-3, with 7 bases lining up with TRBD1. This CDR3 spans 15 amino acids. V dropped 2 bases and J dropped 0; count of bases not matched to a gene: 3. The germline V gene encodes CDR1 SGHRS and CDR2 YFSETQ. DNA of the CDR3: TGCGCCAGCAGCTTCAGCAGGGGGAGCACAGATACGCAGTATTTT. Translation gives CASSFSRGSTDTQYF.

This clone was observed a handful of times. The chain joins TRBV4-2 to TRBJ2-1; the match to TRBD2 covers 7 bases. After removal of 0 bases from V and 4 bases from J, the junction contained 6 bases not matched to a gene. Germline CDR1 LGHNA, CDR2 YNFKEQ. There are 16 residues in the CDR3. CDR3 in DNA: TGTGCCAGCAGCCAAGAGGGCGGGAGCGGGTACAATGAGCAGTTCTTC. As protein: CASSQEGGSGYNEQFF.

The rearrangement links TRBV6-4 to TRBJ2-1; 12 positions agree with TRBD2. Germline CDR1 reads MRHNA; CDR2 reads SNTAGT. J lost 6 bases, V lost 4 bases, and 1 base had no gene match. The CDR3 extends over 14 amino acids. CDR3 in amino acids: CASSGLAGANEQFF. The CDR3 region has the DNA TGTGCCAGCAGTGGACTAGCGGGAGCCAATGAGCAGTTCTTC.

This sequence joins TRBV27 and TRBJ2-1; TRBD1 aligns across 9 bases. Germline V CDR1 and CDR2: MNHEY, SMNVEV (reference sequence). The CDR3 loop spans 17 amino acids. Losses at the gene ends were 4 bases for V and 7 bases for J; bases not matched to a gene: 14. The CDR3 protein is CASSSPTGTGMLNEQFF. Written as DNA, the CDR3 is TGTGCCAGCAGTTCACCAACCGGGACAGGGATGTTGAATGAGCAGTTCTTC.

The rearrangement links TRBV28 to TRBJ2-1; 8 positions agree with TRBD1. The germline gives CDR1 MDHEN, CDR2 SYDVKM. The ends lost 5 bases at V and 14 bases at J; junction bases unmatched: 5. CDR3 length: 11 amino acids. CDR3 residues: CASSPGTGKFF. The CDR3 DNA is TGTGCCAGCAGTCCAGGGACAGGAAAGTTCTTC.

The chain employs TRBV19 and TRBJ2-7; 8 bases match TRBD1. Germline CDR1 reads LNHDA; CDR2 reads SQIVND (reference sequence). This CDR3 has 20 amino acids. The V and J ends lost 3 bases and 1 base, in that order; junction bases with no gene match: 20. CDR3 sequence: CASSMLPGRGRSTRSYEQYF. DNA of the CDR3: TGTGCCAGTAGTATGCTCCCCGGCAGGGGGCGGTCGACCCGGTCCTACGAGCAGTACTTC.

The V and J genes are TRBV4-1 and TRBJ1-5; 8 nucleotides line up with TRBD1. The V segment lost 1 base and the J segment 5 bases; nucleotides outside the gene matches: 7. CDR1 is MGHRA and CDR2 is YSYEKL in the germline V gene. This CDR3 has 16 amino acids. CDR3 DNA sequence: TGCGCCAGCAGCCAAGTCCCCGGACAGGGTCATCAGCCCCAGCATTTT. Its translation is CASSQVPGQGHQPQHF.

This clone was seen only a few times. The CDR3 coding sequence is TGTGCCAGCAGTTTATCGATTAGTCGGGTCGAGCAGTACTTC. Its translation: CASSLSISRVEQYF. The chain employs TRBV27 and TRBJ2-7; D gene ambiguous. The V and J ends lost 0 bases and 6 bases respectively, with 12 bases between them. This CDR3 comprises 14 residues. Germline V lookup: CDR1 MNHEY, CDR2 SMNVEV (reference sequence).

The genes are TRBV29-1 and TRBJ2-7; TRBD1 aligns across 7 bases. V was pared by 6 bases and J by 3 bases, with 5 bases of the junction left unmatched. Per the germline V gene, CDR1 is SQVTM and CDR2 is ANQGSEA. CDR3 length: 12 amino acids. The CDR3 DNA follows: TGCAGCGTCGGGGACAGTGGCTACGAGCAGTACTTC. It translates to CSVGDSGYEQYF.

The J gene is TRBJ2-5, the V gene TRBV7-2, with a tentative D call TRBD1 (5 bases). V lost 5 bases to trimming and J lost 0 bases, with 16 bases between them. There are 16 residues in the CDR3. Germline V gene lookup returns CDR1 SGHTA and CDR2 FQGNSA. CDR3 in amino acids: CASSPRGSLYQETQYF. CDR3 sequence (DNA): TGTGCCAGCAGCCCTAGGGGCTCTTTGTACCAAGAGACCCAGTACTTC.

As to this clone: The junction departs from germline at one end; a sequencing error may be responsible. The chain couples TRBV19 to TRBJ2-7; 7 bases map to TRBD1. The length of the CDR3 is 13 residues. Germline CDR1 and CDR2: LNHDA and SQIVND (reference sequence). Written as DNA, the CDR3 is TGTGCCAGTAGTTTAGACAGGGACTACGAGCAGTACTTC. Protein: CASSLDRDYEQYF.

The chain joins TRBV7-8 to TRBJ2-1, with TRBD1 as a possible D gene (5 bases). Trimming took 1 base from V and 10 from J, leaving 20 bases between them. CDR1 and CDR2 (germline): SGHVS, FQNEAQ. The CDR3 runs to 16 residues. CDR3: CASSLGYSDRSNEQFF. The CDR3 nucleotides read TGTGCCAGCAGCTTAGGATACTCCGACAGATCAAACGAGCAGTTCTTC.

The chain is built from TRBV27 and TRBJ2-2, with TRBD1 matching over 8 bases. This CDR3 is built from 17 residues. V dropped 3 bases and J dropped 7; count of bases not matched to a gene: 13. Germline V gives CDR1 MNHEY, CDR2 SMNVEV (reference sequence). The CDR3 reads CASSFLDRAFLSGELFF. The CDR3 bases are TGTGCCAGCAGTTTCCTGGACAGGGCCTTTCTTAGCGGGGAGCTGTTTTTT.

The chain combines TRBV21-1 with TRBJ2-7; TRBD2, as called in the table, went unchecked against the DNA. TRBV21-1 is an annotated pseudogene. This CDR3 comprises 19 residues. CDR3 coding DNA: TGTGCCAGCAGCAAAGAGTGGGCCTCGCTAGCGGGAGCTCGCTACGAGCAGTACTTC. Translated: CASSKEWASLAGARYEQYF.

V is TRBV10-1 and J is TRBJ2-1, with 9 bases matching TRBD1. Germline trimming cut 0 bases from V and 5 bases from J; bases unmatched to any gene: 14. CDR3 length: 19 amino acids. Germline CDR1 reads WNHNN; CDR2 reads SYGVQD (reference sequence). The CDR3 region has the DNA TGCGCCAGCAGTGAGTCGAGAGAAGGGACAGGGCTTTGGGACAATGAGCAGTTCTTC. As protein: CASSESREGTGLWDNEQFF.

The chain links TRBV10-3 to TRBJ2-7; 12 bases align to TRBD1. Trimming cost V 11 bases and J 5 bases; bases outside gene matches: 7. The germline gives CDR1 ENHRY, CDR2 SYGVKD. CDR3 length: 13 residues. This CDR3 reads CAVRDRGLDEQYF. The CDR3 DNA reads TGTGCCGTCCGGGACAGGGGGCTGGACGAGCAGTACTTC.

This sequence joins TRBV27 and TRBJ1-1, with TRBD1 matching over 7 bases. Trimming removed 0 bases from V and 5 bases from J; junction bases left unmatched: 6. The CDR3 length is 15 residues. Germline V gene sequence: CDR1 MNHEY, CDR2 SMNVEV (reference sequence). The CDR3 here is CASSLSGRGRTEAFF. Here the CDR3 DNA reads TGTGCCAGCAGTTTATCGGGCAGGGGGAGAACTGAAGCTTTCTTT.

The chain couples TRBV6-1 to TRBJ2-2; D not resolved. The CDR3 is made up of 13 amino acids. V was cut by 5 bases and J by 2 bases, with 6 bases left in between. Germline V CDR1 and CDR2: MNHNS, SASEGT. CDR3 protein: CASSPYNTGELFF. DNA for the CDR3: TGTGCCAGCAGTCCCTATAACACCGGGGAGCTGTTTTTT.

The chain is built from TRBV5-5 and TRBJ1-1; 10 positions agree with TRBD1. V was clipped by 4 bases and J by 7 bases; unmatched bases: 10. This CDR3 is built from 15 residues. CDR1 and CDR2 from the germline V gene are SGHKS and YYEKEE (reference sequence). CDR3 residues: CASSLIGQGDVEAFF. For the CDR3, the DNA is TGTGCCAGCAGCCTTATTGGACAGGGGGATGTTGAAGCTTTCTTT.

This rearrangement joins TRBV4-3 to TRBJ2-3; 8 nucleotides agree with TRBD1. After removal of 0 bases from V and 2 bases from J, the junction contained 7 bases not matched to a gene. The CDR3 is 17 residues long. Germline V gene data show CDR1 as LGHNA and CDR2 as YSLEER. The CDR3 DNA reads TGCGCCAGCAGCCAAGAATCAGGGGGCTATATCACAGATACGCAGTATTTT. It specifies CASSQESGGYITDTQYF.